The 20 T cell receptor beta chains reported below all come from one sample, sequenced in a study of T cell responses to AZD1222 COVID-19 vaccine. The data were produced by immunoSEQ multiplex PCR, yet TCRdb's version contains in-frame clones alone and is incomplete. Of 150,000 or so clones detected, about 92% appear once; the ten largest clones hold about 5.9%. The source was peripheral blood, collected 28 days after the second AZD1222 dose. The source of these receptors is an adult who received the AZD1222 COVID-19 vaccine.

The chain carries TRBV10-3 and TRBJ1-3, with D possibly being TRBD1 (6 bases). Looked up from germline, CDR1 is ENHRY and CDR2 is SYGVKD. Trimming removed 7 bases from V and 4 bases from J, with 11 bases in between. The CDR3 runs 13 residues. The CDR3 loop is CAITPDRGNTIYF. The CDR3 DNA follows: TGTGCCATCACCCCCGACAGGGGAAACACCATATATTTT.

In its sample, this clone was seen a few times. Other DNA sequences from this sample encode an identical CDR3 as well. The chain combines TRBV18 with TRBJ1-5; D might be TRBD1 (6 bases). The CDR3 spans 13 residues. Germline V gene lookup returns CDR1 KGHSH and CDR2 LQKENI. Trimming shortened V by 3 bases and J by 7 bases, and 10 bases separated the two germline ends. The CDR3 protein is CASSPSGDQPQHF. CDR3 nucleotides: TGTGCCAGCTCACCCTCAGGGGACCAGCCCCAGCATTTT.

V is TRBV30 and J is TRBJ2-5, with D possibly matching TRBD2 (6 bases). With 1 base removed from V and 5 bases from J, the gap between germline ends came to 14 bases. The CDR3 length is 14 residues. CDR1 GTSNPN and CDR2 SVGIG come from the germline V gene (reference sequence). CDR3 in DNA: TGTGCCTGGAGTGGAGGCGGGGCCGTTGAGACCCAGTACTTC. It yields the protein CAWSGGGAVETQYF.

The V and J genes are TRBV30 and TRBJ2-7; tentative D call: TRBD1 (6 bases). Deletions cut 4 bases from V and 5 bases from J, with 15 bases between. The germline gives CDR1 GTSNPN, CDR2 SVGIG (reference sequence). This CDR3 comprises 13 residues. The CDR3 loop is CAWNPQRDNEQYF. The CDR3 DNA is TGTGCCTGGAACCCCCAGAGGGACAACGAGCAGTACTTC.

V usage is TRBV4-3 and J usage is TRBJ2-1, with D uncertain. The V and J ends lost 0 bases and 8 bases respectively, with 5 bases between them. The CDR3 is made up of 12 amino acids. CDR1 is LGHNA and CDR2 is YSLEER in the germline V gene. The CDR3 sequence is CASSQDRYEQFF. In DNA, the CDR3 is TGCGCCAGCAGCCAAGATCGGTATGAGCAGTTCTTC.

The V gene is TRBV3-1 (or the pseudogene TRBV3-2), the J gene TRBJ1-1, with 10 positions matching TRBD1. J was trimmed by 4 bases and V by 1 base; bases with no gene match: 6. The CDR3 is 16 residues long. CDR1 and CDR2 (germline): LGHDT, YNNKEL (reference sequence). The chain's CDR3 is CASSQGWDRGSTEAFF. CDR3 sequence (DNA): TGTGCCAGCAGCCAAGGATGGGACAGGGGAAGCACTGAAGCTTTCTTT.

This chain joins TRBV15 and TRBJ2-6; 9 bases are a match to TRBD1. The V gene's germline CDR1 is LNHNV and CDR2 YYDKDF (reference sequence). This CDR3 is built from 17 residues. V was clipped by 1 base and J by 3 bases; unmatched bases: 4. The CDR3 sequence: CATSRVQGAFGANVLTF. CDR3 coding DNA: TGTGCCACCAGCAGAGTACAGGGGGCTTTTGGGGCCAACGTCCTGACTTTC.

The J gene is TRBJ1-5, the V gene TRBV30, with D perhaps matching TRBD1 (5 bases). From germline, CDR1 is GTSNPN and CDR2 SVGIG (reference sequence). The CDR3 consists of 15 residues. The V end lost 1 base, the J end lost 2 bases, and 12 bases lay between the germline ends. The CDR3 is CAWSASGGGNQPQHF. The CDR3 DNA follows: TGTGCCTGGAGTGCCAGCGGGGGAGGCAATCAGCCCCAGCATTTT.

The chain joins TRBV30 to TRBJ2-2, with a tentative D call TRBD2 (5 bases). The length of the CDR3 is 11 residues. V dropped 5 bases and J dropped 10 bases, with 11 bases sitting between them. Germline V gene data show CDR1 as GTSNPN and CDR2 as SVGIG (reference sequence). CDR3 sequence: CAWDGGKELFF. DNA for the CDR3: TGTGCCTGGGATGGAGGAAAGGAGCTGTTTTTT.

This clone has a handful of counts. The V call is TRBV9, the J call TRBJ2-3; D is unclear. CDR1 is SGDLS and CDR2 is YYNGEE in the germline V gene. This CDR3 spans 16 amino acids. V shed 6 bases and J shed 1 base, with 18 bases lying between them. Written as DNA, the CDR3 is TGTGCCAGCACTCGTCCATTAGGGCTTGGCACAGATACGCAGTATTTT. Its translation is CASTRPLGLGTDTQYF.

This chain links TRBV28 with TRBJ1-6, with D perhaps TRBD1 (6 bases). V lost 6 bases to trimming and J lost 17 bases, with 20 bases between them. Germline loops: CDR1 MDHEN, CDR2 SYDVKM. There are 13 residues in the CDR3. The CDR3: CASSRTSGAIVHF. CDR3 bases: TGTGCCAGCAGCCGCACCTCAGGGGCGATAGTCCACTTT.

The rearrangement uses TRBV28 and TRBJ2-2; 8 nucleotides agree with TRBD2. The junction had 11 bases not matched to a gene; V was cut back by 7 bases and J by 4 bases. Germline V gives CDR1 MDHEN, CDR2 SYDVKM. The CDR3 loop spans 16 amino acids. CDR3 in amino acids: CASIPLGAGVTGELFF. CDR3 DNA sequence: TGTGCCAGCATCCCCTTGGGAGCGGGGGTCACCGGGGAGCTGTTTTTT.

The gene calls are TRBV2 and TRBJ1-6; 7 bases map to TRBD1. Trimming took 6 bases from V and 7 from J; bases not matched to a gene: 9. This CDR3 has 15 residues. Germline lookup yields CDR1 SNHLY and CDR2 FYNNEI. Written as DNA, the CDR3 is TGTGCCAGCAGCTACCAGACAGGGTCGAATTCACCCCTCCACTTT. It encodes CASSYQTGSNSPLHF.

The chain joins TRBV28 to TRBJ2-1; weak D call: TRBD2 (6 bases). Trimming stripped 8 bases from V and 5 bases from J, with 13 bases between. There are 13 residues in the CDR3. Germline values: CDR1 MDHEN, CDR2 SYDVKM. The CDR3 reads CASAGSRNNEQFF. The CDR3 bases are TGTGCCAGCGCGGGGTCAAGGAACAATGAGCAGTTCTTC.

The rearrangement uses TRBV3-1 (or the pseudogene TRBV3-2) and TRBJ2-7; 7 bases line up with TRBD1. Germline V gene lookup returns CDR1 LGHDT and CDR2 YNNKEL (reference sequence). V lost 4 bases, J lost 2 bases, and 2 bases stayed unmatched. This CDR3 has 13 amino acids. In nucleotides, the CDR3 is TGTGCCAGCAGCCCGGACAGGACCTACGAGCAGTACTTC. Amino acids: CASSPDRTYEQYF.

This clone appeared a single time. The rearrangement joins TRBV6-5 to TRBJ2-1, with 8 bases aligning to TRBD2. V was clipped by 5 bases and J by 2 bases; unmatched bases: 2. This CDR3 has 14 amino acids. Looked up from germline, CDR1 is MNHEY and CDR2 is SVGAGI. The CDR3 DNA reads TGTGCCAGCAGTCCGGGACTAGCCTACAATGAGCAGTTCTTC. Translating it yields CASSPGLAYNEQFF.

Concerning this clone itself: One end of the junction fails to match germline, which may point to a read error. The chain employs TRBV28 and TRBJ2-7; 8 bases fit TRBD2. CDR3 length: 13 amino acids. Germline CDR1 MDHEN, CDR2 SYDVKM. CDR3 nucleotide sequence: TGTGCCAGCAGTTTATCTCGGGGGGGCCGGCATCGGTTC. The encoded protein is CASSLSRGGRHRF. Based on the CDR3 plus reference TRBV28 and TRBJ2-7, the full variable domain is DVKVTQSSRYLVKRTGEKVFLECVQDMDHENMFWYRQDPGLGLRLIYFSYDVKMKEKGDIPEGYSVSREKKERFSLILESASTNQTSMYLCASSLSRGGRHRFGPGTRLTVT.

The chain is built from TRBV5-8 and TRBJ2-3; no clear D. The CDR3 runs to 11 residues. The germline CDR1 and CDR2 sequences are SGHTS and YDEGEE. V was shortened by 4 bases and J by 2 bases, with 2 bases between the two germline ends. The CDR3 DNA reads as TGTGCCAGCAGCATCACAGATACGCAGTATTTT. Its translation is CASSITDTQYF.

The chain is built from TRBV30 and TRBJ1-2; 7 bases align to TRBD1. The V gene's germline CDR1 is GTSNPN and CDR2 SVGIG (reference sequence). There are 13 residues in the CDR3. Trimming removed 5 bases from V and 5 bases from J; junction bases left unmatched: 8. DNA for the CDR3: TGTGCCTGGGGCCGACAGGGTTCTTATGGCTACACCTTC. Amino acids: CAWGRQGSYGYTF. The full variable domain, in which reference TRBV30 and TRBJ1-2 provide the parts outside the CDR3, is SQTIHQWPATLVQPVGSPLSLECTVEGTSNPNLYWYRQAAGRGLQLLFYSVGIGQISSEVPQNLSASRPQDRQFILSSKKLLLSDSGFYLCAWGRQGSYGYTFGSGTRLTVV.

V usage is TRBV4-2 and J usage is TRBJ2-3; TRBD2 might be the D (5 bases). The CDR3 runs to 15 residues. CDR1 is LGHNA and CDR2 is YNFKEQ in the germline V gene. V dropped 2 bases and J dropped 1 base, with 10 bases sitting between them. DNA of the CDR3: TGTGCCAGCAGCCAACTGAGCGGACGCACAGATACGCAGTATTTT. Protein product: CASSQLSGRTDTQYF.